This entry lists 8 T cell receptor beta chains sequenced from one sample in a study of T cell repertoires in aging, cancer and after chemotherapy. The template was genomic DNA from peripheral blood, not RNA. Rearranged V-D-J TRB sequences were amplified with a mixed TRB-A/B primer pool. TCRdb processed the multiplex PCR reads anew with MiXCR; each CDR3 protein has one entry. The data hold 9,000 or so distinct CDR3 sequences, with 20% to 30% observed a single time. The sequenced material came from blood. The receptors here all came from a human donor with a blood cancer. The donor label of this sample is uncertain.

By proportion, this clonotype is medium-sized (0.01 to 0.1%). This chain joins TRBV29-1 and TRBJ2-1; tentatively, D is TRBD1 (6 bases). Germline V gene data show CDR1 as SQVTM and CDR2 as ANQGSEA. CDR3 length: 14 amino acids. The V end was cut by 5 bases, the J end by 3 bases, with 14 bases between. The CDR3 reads CSVTPGAGYNEQFF. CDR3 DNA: TGCAGCGTTACGCCAGGGGCGGGCTACAATGAGCAGTTCTTC.

The CDR3 DNA is TGTGCCAGCAGCGCATACGGGACAGAGAATTACTACGAGCAGTACTTC. As protein: CASSAYGTENYYEQYF. The chain carries TRBV11-1 and TRBJ2-7; the match to TRBD1 covers 7 bases. V gave up 5 bases and J gave up 3 bases; unmatched junction bases: 13. The CDR3 totals 16 residues. Germline CDR1 is SGHAT and CDR2 is FQDESV (reference sequence). The full variable domain, rest sourced from reference TRBV11-1 and TRBJ2-7, is EAEVAQSPRYKITEKSQAVAFWCDPISGHATLYWYRQILGQGPELLVQFQDESVVDDSQLPKDRFSAERLKGVDSTLKIQPAELGDSAMYLCASSAYGTENYYEQYFGPGTRLTVT.

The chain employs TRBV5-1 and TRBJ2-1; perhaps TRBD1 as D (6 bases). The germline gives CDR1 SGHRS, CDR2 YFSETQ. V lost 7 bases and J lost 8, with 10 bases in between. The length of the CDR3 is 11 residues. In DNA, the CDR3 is TGCGCCAGCGCACAGGGACATGAGCAGTTCTTC. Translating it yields CASAQGHEQFF.

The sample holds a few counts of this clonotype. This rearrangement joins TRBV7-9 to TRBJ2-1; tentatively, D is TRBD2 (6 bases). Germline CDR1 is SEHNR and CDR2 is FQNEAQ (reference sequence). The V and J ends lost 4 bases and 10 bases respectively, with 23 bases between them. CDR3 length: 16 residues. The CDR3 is CASSSPPAGPAQEQFF. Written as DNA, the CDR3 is TGTGCCAGCAGCTCTCCCCCGGCGGGACCAGCCCAGGAGCAGTTCTTC.

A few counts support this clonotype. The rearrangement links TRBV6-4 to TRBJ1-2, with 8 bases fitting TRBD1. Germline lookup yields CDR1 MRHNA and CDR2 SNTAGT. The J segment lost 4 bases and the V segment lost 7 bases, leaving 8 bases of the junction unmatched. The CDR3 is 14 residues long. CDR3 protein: CASIEDRGVYGYTF. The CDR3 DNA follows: TGTGCCAGCATCGAAGACAGGGGCGTCTATGGCTACACCTTC.

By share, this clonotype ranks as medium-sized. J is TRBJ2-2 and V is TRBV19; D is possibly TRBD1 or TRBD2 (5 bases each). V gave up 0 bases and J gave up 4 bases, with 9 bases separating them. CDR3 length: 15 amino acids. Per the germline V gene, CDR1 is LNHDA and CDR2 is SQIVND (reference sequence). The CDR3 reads CASSIEGVSTGELFF. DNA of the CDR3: TGTGCCAGTAGTATAGAGGGGGTATCCACCGGGGAGCTGTTTTTT.

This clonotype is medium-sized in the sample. In DNA form, the CDR3 reads TGCAGCGTTAACGGACTAGCCAAGAGCTCCTACAATGAGCAGTTCTTC. Encoded protein: CSVNGLAKSSYNEQFF. This chain joins TRBV29-1 and TRBJ2-1; 8 bases agree with TRBD2. Trimming removed 5 bases from V and 0 bases from J; junction bases left unmatched: 9. The CDR3 has 16 residues. Germline CDR1 SQVTM, CDR2 ANQGSEA.

This CDR3 is CATEYEQYF. The CDR3, as DNA: TGTGCCACGGAGTACGAGCAGTACTTC. The rearrangement uses TRBV6-1 and TRBJ2-7; no clear D gene. This CDR3 is 9 amino acids long. Germline lookup yields CDR1 MNHNS and CDR2 SASEGT. The V gene lost 10 bases and the J gene lost 4 bases, with 5 bases spanning the gap.